One sample yielded the 9 T cell receptor beta chains listed below, sequenced in a study of molecular identifiers for immune sequencing clone quantification. TCRdb used MiXCR to reprocess the PCR reads, holding one entry per CDR3 protein. Seen here are 80,000 to 100,000 distinct CDR3 sequences, around 24% observed once, and the top ten hold roughly 1%. The sample was naive CD8+ T cells from blood, with Jurkat cell RNA spiked in. This sample's subset: FACS-sorted CD8+CD4-CCR7+CD45RA+ naive T cells. Receptor source: a human donor in good health. Some libraries in this study had Jurkat cell RNA spiked in.

With regard to this clonotype: A read error is possible here, since a much larger clone lies one base away. V gene TRBV6-5 combines with J gene TRBJ2-3; D possibly corresponds to TRBD1 (6 bases). CDR3 size: 14 residues. CDR1 MNHEY and CDR2 SVGAGI come from the germline V gene. Trimming took off 6 bases at V and 4 bases at J, with 14 bases between the two ends. CDR3 residues: CASRLGTRADTQYF. CDR3 nucleotide sequence: TGTGCCAGCAGGCTCGGGACACGAGCAGATACGCAGTATTTT.

This clonotype came up many times. The V call is TRBV5-4, the J call TRBJ1-1; possibly TRBD1 for D (5 bases). This CDR3 contains 16 residues. The V end lost 3 bases, the J end lost 2 bases, and 17 bases lay between the germline ends. Looked up from germline, CDR1 is SGHNT and CDR2 is YYREEE (reference sequence). CDR3 in DNA: TGTGCCAGCAGCTGGGGGGGACTCCCTAGCAACACTGAAGCTTTCTTT. Translation gives CASSWGGLPSNTEAFF.

As to this clonotype: A single base separates this from a much larger clone, so it may be a read error. V and J are TRBV6-2 or TRBV6-3 and TRBJ1-5; D is uncertain. Germline CDR1 reads MNHEY; CDR2 reads SVGEGT. The CDR3 is made up of 14 amino acids. DNA of the CDR3: TGTGCCAGCAGTTACTGGGGTAGCGATCAGCCCCAGCATTTT. It encodes CASSYWGSDQPQHF.

This clonotype has at least ten counts. The rearrangement joins TRBV7-8 to TRBJ2-7; maybe TRBD2 (6 bases). V shed 6 bases and J shed 6 bases, with 18 bases lying between them. Germline CDR1 and CDR2: SGHVS and FQNEAQ. The CDR3 totals 14 residues. In DNA form, the CDR3 reads TGTGCCAGCAGTCCCATCGAGGCTAGCGTCGAGCAGTACTTC. This codes for CASSPIEASVEQYF.

To note about this clonotype: A read error may explain this, as a much larger clone is one base away. The rearrangement links TRBV4-1 to TRBJ1-1, with D unresolved. The CDR3 runs to 15 residues. Germline CDR1 reads MGHRA; CDR2 reads YSYEKL. V was clipped by 0 bases and J by 2 bases, with 10 bases between them. The CDR3 DNA reads TGCGCCAGCAGCCAAGATAGAGGCAGAAACACTGAAGCTTTCTTT. Its translation: CASSQDRGRNTEAFF.

To note about this clonotype: The junction shows a germline mismatch at one end, possibly a read error. V and J are TRBV11-2 and TRBJ2-5; D might be TRBD2 (6 bases). From germline, CDR1 is SGHAT and CDR2 FQNNGV. CDR3 length: 17 residues. This CDR3 reads CASSWGRTNMAQETQYF. DNA of the CDR3: TGCGCCAGCAGCTGGGGGAGGACCAATATGGCACAAGAGACCCAGTACTTC.

This clonotype was found once. The V call is TRBV12-3 or TRBV12-4, the J call TRBJ1-2; no definite D call. The V end was cut by 2 bases, the J end by 8 bases, with 9 bases between. The CDR3 runs 12 residues. The CDR3 nucleotides read TGTGCCAGCAGTTTAACCGGGGTGGGCTACACCTTC. It codes for CASSLTGVGYTF.

As concerns this clonotype: A much larger clone lies a single base off, so this may be a read error. The chain recombines TRBV29-1 with TRBJ2-7; the D is unclear. This CDR3 is 12 amino acids long. The germline gives CDR1 SQVTM, CDR2 ANQGSEA. The V gene lost 4 bases and the J gene lost 1 base, with 8 bases spanning the gap. CDR3 nucleotides: TGCAGCGTTGGCAAGAATTCCTACGAGCAGTACTTC. It is translated as CSVGKNSYEQYF.

This clonotype was observed at least ten times. The chain uses TRBV6-5 and TRBJ2-4, with unresolved D. The length of the CDR3 is 14 residues. V was trimmed by 5 bases and J by 1 base, leaving 9 bases between them. Germline CDR1 is MNHEY and CDR2 is SVGAGI. CDR3 sequence: CASSQFAAKNIQYF. The CDR3 nucleotides are TGTGCCAGCAGTCAATTCGCGGCCAAAAACATTCAGTACTTC.